This TCR beta chain was recorded in a study of blood T cell repertoires in COVID-19. Study-wide context: Both acute and convalescent COVID-19 samples were obtained from the United States, Italy and Spain. In each case, the material was cDNA or gDNA derived from T cells, B-cell-depleted T cells, or PBMCs.

Authors' processing steps: Amplification of reference gene primers provided the estimated nucleated cell counts. Libraries were prepared by immunoSEQ multiplex PCR; TCRdb keeps only in-frame clonotypes and omits some of them. D and trimming were read from the DNA, whereas the V and J calls and clone size are those reported in that table. This sample has over 35,000 clones, with about four fifths found just once. Trimming took 7 bases from V and 4 from J, leaving 20 bases between them. The CDR3 has 16 amino acids. Germline V gives CDR1 LNHDA, CDR2 SQIVND (reference sequence). The clonotype was recovered from a man aged 70 or older with acute or convalescent COVID-19. Specimen: peripheral blood. The chain employs TRBV19 and TRBJ1-3, with D perhaps TRBD1 (5 bases). The CDR3 coding sequence is TGTGCCAGTACGCAAAGGGACTTGTGGTACGGAAACACCATATATTTT. It specifies CASTQRDLWYGNTIYF.